Here is one T cell receptor (beta chain) with its context. The target antigen is unknown. This entry comes from a study of shared clonotypes between healthy human individuals. Study-wide context: Three CD4 naive, three CD4 memory, two CD8 naive and one CD8 memory plate were used per donor. Whole-study findings and limits: The genetic and exposure-history diversity represented was limited by few donors. The sole specimen, blood, was sampled, and tissue repertoires likely differ.

The repertoire was sequenced with immunoSEQ multiplex PCR; TCRdb's copy has only in-frame clones and lacks some. The table lists roughly 770,000 clones, about 97% of them singletons, with approximately 0.2% in the top ten. Trimming removed 4 bases at V and 3 bases at J, with 17 bases between. Germline V gene sequence: CDR1 SQVTM, CDR2 ANQGSEA. The CDR3 spans 15 residues. CD45RO negativity and positive selection for CCR7 defined naive CD8 cells, a population that excluded terminally differentiated effector memory CD45RA+ cells. The material sequenced was naive CD8+ T cells sorted from blood. This chain uses TRBV29-1 with TRBJ2-3; perhaps TRBD1 as D (6 bases). This clonotype originated in a man younger than 45 in good health. Written as DNA, the CDR3 is TGCAGCGTTGTGGGCACCAGGGGTGATACAGATACGCAGTATTTT. Protein sequence: CSVVGTRGDTDTQYF.